This T cell receptor (beta chain) was recorded in a study of patients and donors after allogeneic stem cell transplantation. Trimming shortened V by 0 bases and J by 2 bases, and 10 bases separated the two germline ends. This CDR3 contains 15 residues. CDR1 is MNHEY, CDR2 SVGAGI, per germline. This clonotype was observed at least ten times. Via MiXCR, TCRdb re-called the RT-PCR reads, giving one row per CDR3 protein. The sample holds around 160,000 distinct CDR3 sequences, about 30% seen once. The chain uses TRBV6-5 and TRBJ1-1; D gene uncertain. The receptor was isolated from a human donor who was either an allogeneic HSCT recipient or a stem cell or donor lymphocyte infusion donor (not recorded which). It is not recorded whose cells these are; they may come from a transplant donor. The sequencing sample was made of blood, either unsorted or a sorted T cell fraction (not recorded which). Here the CDR3 reads CASSYSIAANTEAFF. CDR3 sequence (DNA): TGTGCCAGCAGTTACTCGATTGCGGCAAACACTGAAGCTTTCTTT.